Listed here are 9 T cell receptor beta chains from one sample, sequenced in a study of T cell changes during pregnancy in multiple sclerosis. The protocol was immunoSEQ multiplex PCR, while the TCRdb copy is restricted to in-frame clones and leaves out a portion. The sample gives 91,000 or so clones, about 93% of which show up once; 0.99% is in the top ten. The sample in question was peripheral blood, obtained after pregnancy. The receptors here all came from a female donor with multiple sclerosis, enrolled in a pregnancy study.

This chain connects TRBV6-5 to TRBJ2-6; D not certain. CDR1 and CDR2 (germline): MNHEY, SVGAGI. The CDR3 covers 14 residues. V was clipped by 8 bases and J by 1 base, with 9 bases between them. CDR3 coding DNA: TGTGCCAGCGGAGTTTTATCTGGGGCCAACGTCCTGACTTTC. Encoded protein: CASGVLSGANVLTF.

This chain uses TRBV9 with TRBJ2-2, with D possibly TRBD2 on 6 matching bases. This CDR3 has 16 residues. Trimming shortened V by 3 bases and J by 3 bases, and 15 bases separated the two germline ends. Germline V gene data show CDR1 as SGDLS and CDR2 as YYNGEE. CDR3 sequence: CASSDFQEGDTGELFF. The CDR3 DNA sequence: TGTGCCAGCAGCGATTTCCAGGAGGGTGACACCGGGGAGCTGTTTTTT. Looking up the rest from reference TRBV9 and TRBJ2-2 gives the full variable domain: DSGVTQTPKHLITATGQRVTLRCSPRSGDLSVYWYQQSLDQGLQFLIQYYNGEERAKGNILERFSAQQFPDLHSELNLSSLELGDSALYFCASSDFQEGDTGELFFGEGSRLTVL.

V is TRBV28 and J is TRBJ2-1; 8 positions agree with TRBD1. CDR3 length: 16 amino acids. The germline V gene has CDR1 MDHEN and CDR2 SYDVKM. Trimming cost V 7 bases and J 8 bases; bases outside gene matches: 16. The CDR3 sequence: CASISGPGQGLDEQFF. The CDR3 DNA is TGTGCCAGCATCTCCGGGCCCGGACAGGGTCTGGATGAGCAGTTCTTC. Full variable domain (missing parts from reference TRBV28 and TRBJ2-1): DVKVTQSSRYLVKRTGEKVFLECVQDMDHENMFWYRQDPGLGLRLIYFSYDVKMKEKGDIPEGYSVSREKKERFSLILESASTNQTSMYLCASISGPGQGLDEQFFGPGTRLTVL.

This clone was counted a single time. The gene calls are TRBV11-2 and TRBJ1-5, with D unresolved. Looked up from germline, CDR1 is SGHAT and CDR2 is FQNNGV. Trimming took off 2 bases at V and 0 bases at J, with 2 bases between the two ends. The CDR3 loop spans 13 amino acids. The CDR3 nucleotides read TGTGCCAGCAGCTTATATAGCAATCAGCCCCAGCATTTT. This encodes CASSLYSNQPQHF.

This sequence joins TRBV10-3 and TRBJ1-5, with a tentative D call TRBD1 (6 bases). V was clipped by 7 bases and J by 0 bases, with 10 bases between them. From germline, CDR1 is ENHRY and CDR2 SYGVKD. The CDR3 covers 14 residues. As DNA, the CDR3 is TGTGCCATCAAACAACAGGGTAGCAATCAGCCCCAGCATTTT. Amino acids: CAIKQQGSNQPQHF.

The chain couples TRBV28 to TRBJ2-3, with D possibly TRBD1 on 6 matching bases. CDR1 is MDHEN and CDR2 is SYDVKM in the germline V gene. The CDR3 loop spans 13 amino acids. Trimming shortened V by 7 bases and J by 3 bases, and 11 bases separated the two germline ends. The CDR3 spells CASIQGFTDTQYF. CDR3 in DNA: TGTGCCAGCATACAGGGTTTTACAGATACGCAGTATTTT. Combining the CDR3 with reference TRBV28 and TRBJ2-3 gives the whole variable domain DVKVTQSSRYLVKRTGEKVFLECVQDMDHENMFWYRQDPGLGLRLIYFSYDVKMKEKGDIPEGYSVSREKKERFSLILESASTNQTSMYLCASIQGFTDTQYFGPGTRLTVL.

The chain has TRBV5-6 and TRBJ2-2; 10 bases align to TRBD2. This CDR3 spans 13 amino acids. CDR1 is SGHDT and CDR2 is YYEEEE in the germline V gene. V shed 6 bases, J shed 8 bases, and the junction held 4 bases outside the gene matches. CDR3 nucleotide sequence: TGTGCCAGCAAGTTGGGACTAGCGGGGGAGCTGTTTTTT. Its translation is CASKLGLAGELFF.

The chain couples TRBV7-8 to TRBJ1-3; 10 bases are shared with TRBD1. The CDR3 loop spans 17 amino acids. CDR1 is SGHVS and CDR2 is FQNEAQ in the germline V gene. J gave up 0 bases and V 1 base, and 3 bases lay outside the gene matches. CDR3 protein: CASSLERTGGSGNTIYF. The CDR3 DNA follows: TGTGCCAGCAGCTTAGAGCGGACAGGGGGCTCTGGAAACACCATATATTTT.

This clone was seen once. The chain has TRBV7-9 and TRBJ2-3, with TRBD1 matching over 9 bases. Trimming at V came to 5 bases and at J to 1 base, leaving 16 bases not matched to a gene. The CDR3 sequence is 19 residues long. Per the germline V gene, CDR1 is SEHNR and CDR2 is FQNEAQ (reference sequence). The CDR3 bases are TGTGCCAGCAGCCCTCAACAGGGGGCGCCGACTATAGGCACAGATACGCAGTATTTT. It codes for CASSPQQGAPTIGTDTQYF. Complete variable domain (other parts from reference TRBV7-9 and TRBJ2-3): DTGVSQNPRHKITKRGQNVTFRCDPISEHNRLYWYRQTLGQGPEFLTYFQNEAQLEKSRLLSDRFSAERPKGSFSTLEIQRTEQGDSAMYLCASSPQQGAPTIGTDTQYFGPGTRLTVL.